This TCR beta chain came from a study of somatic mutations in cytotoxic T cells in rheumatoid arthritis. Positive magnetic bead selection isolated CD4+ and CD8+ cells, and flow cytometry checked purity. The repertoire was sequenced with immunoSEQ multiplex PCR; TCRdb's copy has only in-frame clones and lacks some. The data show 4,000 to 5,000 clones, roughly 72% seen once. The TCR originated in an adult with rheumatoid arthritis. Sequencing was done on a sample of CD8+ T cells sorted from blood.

CDR3: CASSGSGGIEKLFF. The CDR3, as DNA: TGTGCCAGCAGCGGAAGTGGGGGGATAGAAAAACTGTTTTTT. V usage is TRBV9 and J usage is TRBJ1-4, with D tentatively TRBD1 (5 bases). From germline, CDR1 is SGDLS and CDR2 YYNGEE. The CDR3 sequence is 14 residues long. V gave up 3 bases and J gave up 8 bases, with 14 bases separating them. The full variable domain, completed using reference TRBV9 and TRBJ1-4, is DSGVTQTPKHLITATGQRVTLRCSPRSGDLSVYWYQQSLDQGLQFLIQYYNGEERAKGNILERFSAQQFPDLHSELNLSSLELGDSALYFCASSGSGGIEKLFFGSGTQLSVL.